This entry lists 25 T cell receptor beta chains sequenced from one sample in a study of beta chain features in type 1 diabetes. As every portion of the isolated RNA was reverse transcribed, the sequencing read expressed TCRB transcripts. Method: immunoSEQ multiplex PCR; TCRdb's copy keeps in-frame clones and lacks some. The sample has hundreds of thousands of clones; 15% to 18% are singletons. The source material was naive CD4+ T cells from blood. These receptors were collected from a man younger than 35 in good health.

This clone occurred a few times. The chain has TRBV14 and TRBJ2-5, with 10 positions matching TRBD1. V lost 8 bases to trimming and J lost 5 bases; unmatched junction nucleotides: 5. Germline V CDR1 and CDR2: SGHDN, FVKESK. This CDR3 has 13 residues. The CDR3 DNA is TGTGCCAGCTCGGGACAGGGGCAGGAGACCCAGTACTTC. Translation: CASSGQGQETQYF.

V is TRBV27 and J is TRBJ2-3; no clear D gene. Germline V gene sequence: CDR1 MNHEY, CDR2 SMNVEV (reference sequence). V was shortened by 2 bases and J by 4 bases, with 7 bases between the two germline ends. The CDR3 is made up of 13 amino acids. The CDR3 sequence: CASSLHSSDTQYF. DNA for the CDR3: TGTGCCAGCAGTTTACACAGCTCAGATACGCAGTATTTT.

The chain couples TRBV5-1 to TRBJ2-5; D gene uncertain. This CDR3 region has 12 residues. V was shortened by 6 bases and J by 1 base, with 7 bases between the two germline ends. Germline loops: CDR1 SGHRS, CDR2 YFSETQ. The CDR3 sequence is CASKGSQETQYF. CDR3 bases: TGCGCCAGCAAAGGCAGCCAAGAGACCCAGTACTTC. The full variable domain, with the rest looked up from reference TRBV5-1 and TRBJ2-5, is KAGVTQTPRYLIKTRGQQVTLSCSPISGHRSVSWYQQTPGQGLQFLFEYFSETQRNKGNFPGRFSGRQFSNSRSEMNVSTLELGDSALYLCASKGSQETQYFGPGTRLLVL.

This clone has only a few counts. J is TRBJ1-5 and V is TRBV28, with TRBD1 as a possible D gene (6 bases). The CDR3 has 16 residues. Per germline, CDR1 MDHEN and CDR2 SYDVKM. V lost 2 bases and J 7 bases, leaving 18 bases between the germline ends. The CDR3 nucleotides read TGTGCCAGCAGTTTAGCGGGGGGCGCGGGCCGGCAGCCCCAGCATTTT. Encoded protein: CASSLAGGAGRQPQHF.

This clone was detected a few times. The V and J genes are TRBV25-1 and TRBJ1-1; D not certain. Germline-derived CDR1 and CDR2 are MGHDK and SYGVNS. Trimming left V 6 bases short and J 0 bases short, with 8 bases between. This CDR3 has 13 residues. The CDR3, as DNA: TGTGCCAGCAGAAGTGGACTGAACACTGAAGCTTTCTTT. Translated, it gives CASRSGLNTEAFF.

J is TRBJ1-5 and V is TRBV4-2, with a tentative D call TRBD1 (6 bases). CDR1 and CDR2 from the germline V gene are LGHNA and YNFKEQ. V was shortened by 1 base and J by 3 bases, with 13 bases between the two germline ends. This CDR3 region has 16 residues. DNA of the CDR3: TGTGCCAGCAGCCAAGGGCGCGGACAGATCAATCAGCCCCAGCATTTT. Its protein is CASSQGRGQINQPQHF.

CDR3 region: CASSLVGRGPRGNEKLFF. The CDR3 region has the DNA TGTGCCAGCAGCTTAGTAGGCAGGGGGCCACGGGGTAATGAAAAACTGTTTTTT. The V call is TRBV7-2, the J call TRBJ1-4; 8 bases are a match to TRBD1. The germline V gene encodes CDR1 SGHTA and CDR2 FQGNSA. The CDR3 sequence is 18 residues long. Germline trimming cut 1 base from V and 4 bases from J; bases unmatched to any gene: 11.

The J gene is TRBJ2-7, the V gene TRBV27; the D gene is possibly TRBD1 (6 bases). The CDR3 is made up of 14 amino acids. V was clipped by 2 bases and J by 3 bases, with 11 bases between them. Germline V lookup: CDR1 MNHEY, CDR2 SMNVEV (reference sequence). This chain's CDR3 is CASSLTNRDYEQYF. In DNA, the CDR3 is TGTGCCAGCAGTTTAACAAACAGGGACTACGAGCAGTACTTC.

V gene TRBV5-1 combines with J gene TRBJ2-5; D not certain. V was pared by 1 base and J by 3 bases, with 7 bases between. This CDR3 has 13 residues. CDR1 and CDR2 from the germline V gene are SGHRS and YFSETQ. CDR3: CASSLLDEETQYF. Written as DNA, the CDR3 is TGCGCCAGCAGCTTGCTGGATGAAGAGACCCAGTACTTC.

This clone was found a few times. J is TRBJ1-3 and V is TRBV6-5, with unresolved D. This CDR3 comprises 15 residues. V was shortened by 5 bases and J by 0 bases, with 11 bases between the two germline ends. Germline V gives CDR1 MNHEY, CDR2 SVGAGI. CDR3 nucleotides: TGTGCCAGCAGTACCCCATGGGGCTCTGGAAACACCATATATTTT. Residues: CASSTPWGSGNTIYF.

This clone came up many times. The chain couples TRBV21-1 to TRBJ2-7; the table's D call of TRBD2 was not tested on the DNA. TRBV21-1 is a listed pseudogene. CDR3 size: 16 residues. CDR3 loop: CASIAATGGGRYEQYF. In nucleotides, the CDR3 is TGTGCCAGCATTGCTGCTACCGGGGGAGGGAGGTACGAGCAGTACTTC.

The chain links TRBV27 to TRBJ1-2, with D uncertain. From germline, CDR1 is MNHEY and CDR2 SMNVEV (reference sequence). CDR3 length: 16 amino acids. Deletions cut 9 bases from V and 8 bases from J, with 28 bases between. Here the CDR3 reads CAREFPPRWGSSGYTF. The CDR3 DNA reads as TGTGCCAGGGAATTTCCTCCGCGCTGGGGATCGTCCGGCTACACCTTC.

This clone was found a few times. The chain couples TRBV19 to TRBJ1-2, with D possibly matching TRBD1 (5 bases). V shed 6 bases and J shed 7 bases, with 12 bases lying between them. Germline CDR1 is LNHDA and CDR2 is SQIVND (reference sequence). The CDR3 runs to 12 residues. CDR3 coding DNA: TGTGCCAGTAGAGACAGCGGCCGTGGCTACACCTTC. Translated, it gives CASRDSGRGYTF.

The chain has TRBV9 and TRBJ1-2; 9 bases match TRBD1. Germline loops: CDR1 SGDLS, CDR2 YYNGEE. There are 19 residues in the CDR3. The V gene end was trimmed by 6 bases and the J gene end by 4 bases; junction bases not matched to a gene: 22. The CDR3: CASTPGPGQGNGGGYGYTF. In DNA, the CDR3 is TGTGCCAGCACCCCCGGACCGGGACAGGGTAATGGGGGAGGCTATGGCTACACCTTC.

V and J are TRBV6-5 and TRBJ1-6, with D perhaps TRBD1 (6 bases). The germline V gene encodes CDR1 MNHEY and CDR2 SVGAGI. The V gene lost 4 bases and the J gene lost 8 bases, with 18 bases spanning the gap. CDR3 length equals 16 residues. The CDR3 loop is CASSFGQPEIDSPLHF. The CDR3 nucleotides are TGTGCCAGCAGTTTTGGACAGCCTGAGATAGATTCACCCCTCCACTTT.

This clone occurred a few times. V is TRBV7-9 and J is TRBJ1-6; 8 nucleotides line up with TRBD1. With 8 bases clipped from V and 7 bases from J, the junction kept 7 bases outside the gene matches. The germline V gene encodes CDR1 SEHNR and CDR2 FQNEAQ (reference sequence). This CDR3 is 14 amino acids long. The CDR3 region has the DNA TGTGCCAGCTTCAAGACAGGGGCAAATTCACCCCTCCACTTT. Translation: CASFKTGANSPLHF.

The chain combines TRBV29-1 with TRBJ2-1, with D possibly matching TRBD1 (6 bases). This CDR3 is 14 amino acids long. Per the germline V gene, CDR1 is SQVTM and CDR2 is ANQGSEA. V was cut by 7 bases and J by 7 bases, with 20 bases left in between. CDR3 loop: CSGERLQGRNEQFF. The CDR3 DNA is TGCAGCGGAGAAAGACTTCAGGGGAGAAATGAGCAGTTCTTC.

This clone was found a few times. The sample holds other DNA sequences that translate to the same CDR3. V is TRBV28 and J is TRBJ2-7; perhaps TRBD2 as D (6 bases). Germline lookup yields CDR1 MDHEN and CDR2 SYDVKM. Trimming shortened V by 7 bases and J by 4 bases, and 14 bases separated the two germline ends. The CDR3 spans 13 residues. DNA of the CDR3: TGTGCCAGCACACCTGGGGGGAGGTACGAGCAGTACTTC. As protein: CASTPGGRYEQYF. The whole variable domain, remainder taken from reference TRBV28 and TRBJ2-7, is DVKVTQSSRYLVKRTGEKVFLECVQDMDHENMFWYRQDPGLGLRLIYFSYDVKMKEKGDIPEGYSVSREKKERFSLILESASTNQTSMYLCASTPGGRYEQYFGPGTRLTVT.

V is TRBV11-2 and J is TRBJ2-7, with D perhaps TRBD1 or TRBD2 (5 bases each). Germline V gene data show CDR1 as SGHAT and CDR2 as FQNNGV. The CDR3 runs to 14 residues. V lost 3 bases to trimming and J lost 1 base, with 10 bases between them. CDR3 sequence reads: CASSFPGGSYEQYF. The CDR3 DNA reads as TGTGCCAGCAGCTTCCCTGGGGGATCCTACGAGCAGTACTTC.

Notes on this clone: The identical CDR3 is also encoded by other nucleotide sequences in the sample. This chain's CDR3 is CASSVVGGTSTDTQYF. CDR3 sequence (DNA): TGTGCCAGCAGCGTAGTAGGCGGGACCAGCACAGATACGCAGTATTTT. J is TRBJ2-3 and V is TRBV9, with D possibly matching TRBD2 (6 bases). Trimming left V 0 bases short and J 0 bases short, with 11 bases between. This CDR3 contains 16 residues. Germline loops: CDR1 SGDLS, CDR2 YYNGEE.

V usage is TRBV29-1 and J usage is TRBJ1-1; no clear D. Germline-derived CDR1 and CDR2 are SQVTM and ANQGSEA. The CDR3 is made up of 16 amino acids. The V and J ends lost 3 bases and 0 bases respectively, with 17 bases between them. The CDR3 nucleotides read TGCAGCGTTGATGGGTACATCAGACCCTTGAACACTGAAGCTTTCTTT. Translating it yields CSVDGYIRPLNTEAFF.

The sample holds a few counts of this clone. The rearrangement uses TRBV15 and TRBJ2-5, with D perhaps matching TRBD1 or TRBD2 (5 bases each). V lost 6 bases to trimming and J lost 5 bases, with 16 bases between them. The CDR3 extends over 14 amino acids. Germline lookup yields CDR1 LNHNV and CDR2 YYDKDF (reference sequence). The CDR3 loop is CATSPGPYGETQYF. DNA for the CDR3: TGTGCCACCAGTCCGGGACCCTATGGGGAGACCCAGTACTTC.

V is TRBV4-1 and J is TRBJ2-3, with 8 bases that match TRBD1. V trimming: 4 bases; J trimming: 4 bases; junction bases outside the gene matches: 4. Germline V gene lookup returns CDR1 MGHRA and CDR2 YSYEKL. The CDR3 has 14 amino acids. The DNA for the CDR3 is TGCGCCAGCAGCCCCGGACAGGGTGCAGATACGCAGTATTTT. Translation gives CASSPGQGADTQYF.

There are a few counts of this clone. The chain carries TRBV4-2 and TRBJ2-3, with D possibly TRBD2 on 5 matching bases. The CDR3 spans 16 residues. V lost 0 bases and J lost 1, with 11 bases in between. Germline V gene lookup returns CDR1 LGHNA and CDR2 YNFKEQ. This CDR3 is CASSQDWSGGTDTQYF. CDR3 nucleotides: TGTGCCAGCAGCCAAGATTGGAGCGGAGGCACAGATACGCAGTATTTT.

This clone was observed a handful of times. The rearrangement joins TRBV7-2 to TRBJ2-7, with a tentative D call TRBD1 (5 bases). Germline loops: CDR1 SGHTA, CDR2 FQGNSA. The CDR3 runs to 13 residues. The V end lost 2 bases, the J end lost 4 bases, and 9 bases lay between the germline ends. The CDR3 spells CASSLNRQYEQYF. The DNA for the CDR3 is TGTGCCAGCAGCTTAAATAGACAGTACGAGCAGTACTTC.